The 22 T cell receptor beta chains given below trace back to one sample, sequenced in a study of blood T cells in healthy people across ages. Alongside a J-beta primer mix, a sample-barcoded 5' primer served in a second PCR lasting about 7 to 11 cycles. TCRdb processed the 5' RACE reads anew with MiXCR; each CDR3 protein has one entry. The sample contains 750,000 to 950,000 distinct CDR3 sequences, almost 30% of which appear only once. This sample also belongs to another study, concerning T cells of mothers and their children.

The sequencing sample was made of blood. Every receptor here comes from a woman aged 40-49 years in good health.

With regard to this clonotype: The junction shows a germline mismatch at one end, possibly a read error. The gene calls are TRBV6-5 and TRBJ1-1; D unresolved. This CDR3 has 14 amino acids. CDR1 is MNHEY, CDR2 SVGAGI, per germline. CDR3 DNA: TGTGCCAGCAGTCGGGTCCATACGAACTCTGAAGCTTTCTTT. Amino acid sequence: CASSRVHTNSEAFF.

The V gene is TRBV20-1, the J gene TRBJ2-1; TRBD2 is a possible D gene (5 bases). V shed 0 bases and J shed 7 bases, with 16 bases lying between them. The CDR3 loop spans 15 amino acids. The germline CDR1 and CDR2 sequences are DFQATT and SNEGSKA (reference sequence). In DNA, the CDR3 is TGCAGTGCTAGAGAAGGTTCTGCGCCGGGGAATGAGCAGTTCTTC. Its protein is CSAREGSAPGNEQFF.

Here the CDR3 reads CATSRPSIFTQRMNTEAFF. CDR3 nucleotide sequence: TGTGCCACCAGCAGACCTTCCATTTTCACTCAGAGAATGAACACTGAAGCTTTCTTT. This chain connects TRBV15 to TRBJ1-1; the D is unclear. Germline-derived CDR1 and CDR2 are LNHNV and YYDKDF (reference sequence). Between the trimmed V and J ends, which lost 2 bases and 0 bases, there was a span of 22 bases. The CDR3 spans 19 residues.

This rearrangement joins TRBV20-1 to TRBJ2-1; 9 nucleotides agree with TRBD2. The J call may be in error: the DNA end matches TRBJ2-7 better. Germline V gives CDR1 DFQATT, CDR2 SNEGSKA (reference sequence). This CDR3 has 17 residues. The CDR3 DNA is TGCAGTGCTAGACCCCTAGCGGGGCTGAGCTCCTACAATGAGCAGTACTTC. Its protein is CSARPLAGLSSYNEQYF.

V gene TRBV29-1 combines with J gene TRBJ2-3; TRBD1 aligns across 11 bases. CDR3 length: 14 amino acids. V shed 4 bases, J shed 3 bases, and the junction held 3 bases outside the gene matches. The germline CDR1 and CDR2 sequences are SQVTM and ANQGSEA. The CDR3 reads CSVVDRGLTDTQYF. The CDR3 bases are TGCAGCGTTGTGGACAGGGGGCTAACAGATACGCAGTATTTT.

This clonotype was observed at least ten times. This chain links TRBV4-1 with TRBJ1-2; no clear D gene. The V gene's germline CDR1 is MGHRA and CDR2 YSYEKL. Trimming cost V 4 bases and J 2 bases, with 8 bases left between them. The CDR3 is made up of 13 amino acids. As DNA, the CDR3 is TGCGCCAGCAGCCTCCAAAACAACTATGGCTACACCTTC. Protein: CASSLQNNYGYTF.

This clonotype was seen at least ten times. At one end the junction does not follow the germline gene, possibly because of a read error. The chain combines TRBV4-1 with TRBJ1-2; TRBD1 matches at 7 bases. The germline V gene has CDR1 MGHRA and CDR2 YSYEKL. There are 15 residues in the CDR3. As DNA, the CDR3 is TGCGCCAACAGCCAGGGAGGGTGGACAGGCGGAGGCTACACCTTC. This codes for CANSQGGWTGGGYTF.

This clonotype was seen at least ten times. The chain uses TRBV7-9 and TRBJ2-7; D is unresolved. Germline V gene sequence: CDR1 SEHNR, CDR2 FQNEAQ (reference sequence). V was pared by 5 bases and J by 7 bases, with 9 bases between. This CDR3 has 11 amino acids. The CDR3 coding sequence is TGTGCCAGCAGCAACCTACTAGAGCAGTACTTC. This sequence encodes CASSNLLEQYF.

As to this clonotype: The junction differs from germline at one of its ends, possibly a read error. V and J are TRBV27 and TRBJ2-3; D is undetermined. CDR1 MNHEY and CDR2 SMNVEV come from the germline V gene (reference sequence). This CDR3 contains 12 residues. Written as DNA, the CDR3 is TGTGCCCGCAGTTTGGGCACAGATACGCAGTATTTT. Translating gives CARSLGTDTQYF.

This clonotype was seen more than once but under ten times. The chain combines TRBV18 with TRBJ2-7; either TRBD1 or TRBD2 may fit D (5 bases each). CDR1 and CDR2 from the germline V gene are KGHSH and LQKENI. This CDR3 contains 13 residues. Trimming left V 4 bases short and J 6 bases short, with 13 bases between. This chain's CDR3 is CASSQGRPGEQYF. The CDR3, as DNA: TGTGCCAGCTCACAGGGACGGCCCGGCGAGCAGTACTTC. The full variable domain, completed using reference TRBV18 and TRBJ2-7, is NAGVMQNPRHLVRRRGQEARLRCSPMKGHSHVYWYRQLPEEGLKFMVYLQKENIIDESGMPKERFSAEFPKEGPSILRIQQVVRGDSAAYFCASSQGRPGEQYFGPGTRLTVT.

The CDR3 DNA reads as TGTGCCATCGGGGACAGGGGCGATTCGAACACTGAAGCTTTCTTT. It specifies CAIGDRGDSNTEAFF. The rearrangement joins TRBV10-3 to TRBJ1-1, with 10 bases lining up with TRBD1. Germline CDR1 reads ENHRY; CDR2 reads SYGVKD. V gave up 8 bases and J gave up 1 base; unmatched junction bases: 7. CDR3 size: 15 residues.

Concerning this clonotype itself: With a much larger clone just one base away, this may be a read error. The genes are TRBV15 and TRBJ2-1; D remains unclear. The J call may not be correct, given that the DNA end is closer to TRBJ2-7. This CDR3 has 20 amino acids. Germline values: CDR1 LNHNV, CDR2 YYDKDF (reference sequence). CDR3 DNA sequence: TGTGCCACCAGCAGAGGGGATAGCTCGGCCGTTACGAGCTCCTACAATGAGCAGTACTTC. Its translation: CATSRGDSSAVTSSYNEQYF.

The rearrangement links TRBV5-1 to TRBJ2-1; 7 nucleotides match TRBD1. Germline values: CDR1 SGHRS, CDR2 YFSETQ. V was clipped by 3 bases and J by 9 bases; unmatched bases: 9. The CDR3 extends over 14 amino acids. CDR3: CASSSQGSTGEQFF. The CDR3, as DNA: TGCGCCAGCAGCTCACAGGGGTCGACGGGTGAGCAGTTCTTC. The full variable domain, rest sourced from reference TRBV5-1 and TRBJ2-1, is KAGVTQTPRYLIKTRGQQVTLSCSPISGHRSVSWYQQTPGQGLQFLFEYFSETQRNKGNFPGRFSGRQFSNSRSEMNVSTLELGDSALYLCASSSQGSTGEQFFGPGTRLTVL.

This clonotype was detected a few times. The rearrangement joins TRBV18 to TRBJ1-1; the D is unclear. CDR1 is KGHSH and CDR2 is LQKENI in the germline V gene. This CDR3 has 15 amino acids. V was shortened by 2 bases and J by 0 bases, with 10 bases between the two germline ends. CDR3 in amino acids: CASSPGRTMNTEAFF. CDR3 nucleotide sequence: TGTGCCAGCTCACCAGGGCGAACCATGAACACTGAAGCTTTCTTT.

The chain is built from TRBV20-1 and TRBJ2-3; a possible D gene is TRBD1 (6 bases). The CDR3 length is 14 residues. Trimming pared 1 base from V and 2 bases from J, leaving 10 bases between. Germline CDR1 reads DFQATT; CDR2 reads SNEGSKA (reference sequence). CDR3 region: CSARGGHLTDTQYF. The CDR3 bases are TGCAGTGCTAGAGGGGGACACCTCACAGATACGCAGTATTTT.

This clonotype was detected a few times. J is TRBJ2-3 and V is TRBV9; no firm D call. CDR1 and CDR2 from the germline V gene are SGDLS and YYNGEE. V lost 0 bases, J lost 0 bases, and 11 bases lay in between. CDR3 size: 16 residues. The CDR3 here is CASSVDISQSTDTQYF. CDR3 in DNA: TGTGCCAGCAGCGTAGATATCTCACAGAGCACAGATACGCAGTATTTT. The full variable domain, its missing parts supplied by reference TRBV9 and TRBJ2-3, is DSGVTQTPKHLITATGQRVTLRCSPRSGDLSVYWYQQSLDQGLQFLIQYYNGEERAKGNILERFSAQQFPDLHSELNLSSLELGDSALYFCASSVDISQSTDTQYFGPGTRLTVL.

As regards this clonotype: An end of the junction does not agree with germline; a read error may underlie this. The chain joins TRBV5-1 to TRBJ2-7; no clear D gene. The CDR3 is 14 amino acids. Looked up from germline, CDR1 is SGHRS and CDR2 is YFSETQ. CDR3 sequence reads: CDSSLEVVSYEQYF. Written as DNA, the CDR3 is TGCGACAGCAGCTTGGAAGTAGTCTCCTACGAGCAGTACTTC.

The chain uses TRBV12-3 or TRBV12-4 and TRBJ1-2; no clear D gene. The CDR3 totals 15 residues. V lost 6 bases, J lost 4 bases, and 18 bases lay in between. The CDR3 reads CASSPWGTDRYGYTF. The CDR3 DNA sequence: TGTGCCAGCAGCCCATGGGGTACAGATCGCTATGGCTACACCTTC.

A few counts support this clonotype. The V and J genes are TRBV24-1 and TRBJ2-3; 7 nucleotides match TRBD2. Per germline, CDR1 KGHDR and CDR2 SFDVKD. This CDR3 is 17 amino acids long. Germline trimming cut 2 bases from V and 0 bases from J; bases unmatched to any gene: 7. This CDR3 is CATSDSRLAASTDTQYF. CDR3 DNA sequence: TGTGCCACCAGTGATTCCAGACTAGCCGCAAGCACAGATACGCAGTATTTT.

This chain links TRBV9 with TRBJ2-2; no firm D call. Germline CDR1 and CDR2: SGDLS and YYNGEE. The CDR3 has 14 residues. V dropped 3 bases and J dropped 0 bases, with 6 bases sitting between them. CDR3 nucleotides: TGTGCCAGCAGCGCCGGATCGAACACCGGGGAGCTGTTTTTT. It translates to CASSAGSNTGELFF.

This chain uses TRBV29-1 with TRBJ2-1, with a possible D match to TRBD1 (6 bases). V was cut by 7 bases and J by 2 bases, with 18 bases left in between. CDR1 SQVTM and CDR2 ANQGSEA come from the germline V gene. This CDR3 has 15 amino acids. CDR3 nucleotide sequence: TGCAGCGCCCCTGGGTCCAGGGGCCCCTACAATGAGCAGTTCTTC. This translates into CSAPGSRGPYNEQFF.

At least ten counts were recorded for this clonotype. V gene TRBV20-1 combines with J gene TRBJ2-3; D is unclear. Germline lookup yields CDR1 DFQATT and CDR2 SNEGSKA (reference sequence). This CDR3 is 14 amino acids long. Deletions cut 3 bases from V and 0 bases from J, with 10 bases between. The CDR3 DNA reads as TGCAGTGCTAGGGACGGAACTAGCACAGATACGCAGTATTTT. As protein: CSARDGTSTDTQYF.